This is a list of T cell receptor beta chains from one sample in a study of T cell clonotyping in hematopoietic cell transplantation. TCRdb's copy holds only in-frame clones and misses some; the assay was immunoSEQ multiplex PCR. The profile shows 15,000 to 20,000 clones, approximately 77% of them singletons. The sample was peripheral blood mononuclear cells, taken before stem cell transplant. The receptor source for this set is a man aged 55 to 70 with acute myeloid leukemia. Some clones in this sample may be carry-over from other donors' samples. The CDR3 runs from the conserved cysteine through the conserved F or W. D genes are given only for firm matches.

V	D	J	CDR3
TRBV4-1	.	TRBJ1-1	CASSQDIGTVRAFF
TRBV5-6	TRBD1	TRBJ1-1	CASSTTGGGQVVSFF
TRBV19	.	TRBJ2-4	CASSTPRTGERGIQYF
TRBV6-5	TRBD1	TRBJ2-2	CASSYETGLGTGELFF
TRBV11-2	.	TRBJ2-5	CASSPIPRARQETQYF
TRBV19	.	TRBJ1-2	CASSRLGIQTGNYGYTF
TRBV5-1	.	TRBJ1-2	CASSPQENGYTF
TRBV19	TRBD1	TRBJ1-2	CASSMDREGAGYTF
TRBV6-5	TRBD1	TRBJ1-5	CASSVDRGRVQPQHF
TRBV6-6	TRBD1	TRBJ1-2	CASSDRTGVNYGYTF
TRBV15	TRBD1	TRBJ1-2	CATSRESSGGKDGYTF
TRBV28	TRBD1	TRBJ2-1	CASSPGQGKLYEQFF
TRBV2	.	TRBJ1-3	CASSAETYTGNTIYF
TRBV10-3	TRBD1	TRBJ1-2	CAISEPRQGNYGYTF
TRBV7-9	.	TRBJ1-1	CASSRPLGTEAFF
TRBV29-1	.	TRBJ1-4	CSATGSANEKLFF
TRBV5-1	.	TRBJ1-1	CASVGNTEAFF
TRBV11-2	.	TRBJ2-2	CASSLAGFGELFF
TRBV6-5	TRBD1	TRBJ1-2	CASSYDMTGTGYTF
TRBV10-3	.	TRBJ2-3	CAIQGEDLGLQDTQYF
TRBV7-2	.	TRBJ1-6	CASSTIGGGYSPLHF
TRBV7-9	TRBD1	TRBJ1-1	CASSFSGTGDRGTEAFF
TRBV9	.	TRBJ1-4	CASSAQGLEEKLFF
TRBV5-1	.	TRBJ2-7	CASSSSYEQYF
TRBV6-1	TRBD2	TRBJ2-3	CASSEDKLAESTDTQYF
TRBV6-5	.	TRBJ1-2	CASRADNVYTF
TRBV2	.	TRBJ2-7	CASRDFAGDTYEQYF
TRBV9	.	TRBJ2-5	CASSVWSQGETQYF
TRBV4-2	.	TRBJ1-3	CASSQPSTAGLGGNTIYF
TRBV6-5	.	TRBJ1-6	CASRSQGLVLHF
TRBV4-3	TRBD1	TRBJ2-7	CASSQNRGNYEQYF
TRBV7-8	.	TRBJ1-5	CASSQNEGIGQPQHF
TRBV1	.	TRBJ1-1	CTSSQGDRRLAFF
TRBV2	.	TRBJ1-2	CASSENRVGYTF
TRBV9	.	TRBJ1-1	CASSVLENTEAFF
TRBV6-5	.	TRBJ1-1	CASSRTVTEAFF
TRBV2	.	TRBJ2-7	CASHVDSNSYEQYF
TRBV7-9	.	TRBJ1-1	CASGRSEAFF
TRBV2	.	TRBJ2-7	CASSRDYEQYF
TRBV28	TRBD1	TRBJ2-2	CASSEHRGITGELFF
TRBV15	.	TRBJ2-7	CATSGGTTYEQYF
TRBV28	TRBD1	TRBJ2-3	CASSSPTGVPADTQYF
TRBV7-2	.	TRBJ2-2	CASSLDGGATGELFF
TRBV5-4	.	TRBJ2-3	CASSLWGPTDTQYF
TRBV11-2	.	TRBJ1-2	CASSLAGDYGYTF
TRBV7-3	.	TRBJ1-2	CKSVGGPSYGYTF